This passage covers 27 T cell receptor beta chains from one sample sequenced in a study of CD8 T cells in Susac syndrome. Random hexamers were used to reverse transcribe the RNA input (0.5 to 1 ug). TCRdb passed the immunoSEQ multiplex PCR reads through MiXCR, listing each CDR3 protein once. The sample holds 160,000 or so distinct CDR3 sequences; around 93% are singletons and the top ten take approximately 0.14%. Sequencing used CD4+ T cells from PBMCs. These receptors originate from a human donor in good health.

This CDR3 is CASSQFRSREAFF. As DNA, the CDR3 is TGCGCCAGCAGTCAATTTAGGTCGAGAGAAGCTTTCTTT. The chain joins TRBV23-1 to TRBJ1-1; the D is unclear. TRBV23-1 is marked as an open reading frame, function uncertain. This CDR3 is built from 13 residues. Trimming removed 1 base from V and 8 bases from J, with 11 bases in between.

The rearrangement joins TRBV7-9 to TRBJ2-7; TRBD2 is a possible D gene (7 bases). The CDR3 extends over 14 amino acids. Germline V gene data show CDR1 as SEHNR and CDR2 as FQNEAQ (reference sequence). Trimming took 1 base from V and 6 from J, leaving 13 bases between them. As DNA, the CDR3 is TGTGCCAGCAGCTTAGGAGGGGGGGCCAGCGAGCAGTACTTC. Residues: CASSLGGGASEQYF.

The chain couples TRBV29-1 to TRBJ1-5; D is ambiguous. There are 14 residues in the CDR3. Germline V lookup: CDR1 SQVTM, CDR2 ANQGSEA. Trimming cost V 4 bases and J 2 bases, with 12 bases left between them. Here the CDR3 reads CSVAEAMGNQPQHF. The CDR3, as DNA: TGCAGCGTTGCTGAGGCTATGGGCAATCAGCCCCAGCATTTT. The variable domain in full, completed from reference TRBV29-1 and TRBJ1-5, reads SAVISQKPSRDICQRGTSLTIQCQVDSQVTMMFWYRQQPGQSLTLIATANQGSEATYESGFVIDKFPISRPNLTFSTLTVSNMSPEDSSIYLCSVAEAMGNQPQHFGDGTRLSIL.

The chain joins TRBV6-6 to TRBJ2-2; D might be TRBD2 (5 bases). The CDR3 covers 13 residues. Trimming shortened V by 5 bases and J by 6 bases, and 10 bases separated the two germline ends. Germline V CDR1 and CDR2: MNHNY, SVGAGI (reference sequence). CDR3 DNA: TGTGCCAGCAGTCCGTCTAGCTCCGGGGAGCTGTTTTTT. Protein: CASSPSSSGELFF.

The V and J genes are TRBV20-1 and TRBJ1-1; D is possibly TRBD1 (5 bases). The V and J ends lost 4 bases and 1 base respectively, with 13 bases between them. Germline CDR1 DFQATT, CDR2 SNEGSKA (reference sequence). This CDR3 has 14 amino acids. CDR3 in amino acids: CSAKGGTGNTEAFF. CDR3 coding DNA: TGCAGTGCTAAGGGAGGGACGGGGAACACTGAAGCTTTCTTT.

The chain recombines TRBV20-1 with TRBJ2-5; D unresolved. There are 11 residues in the CDR3. V shed 6 bases and J shed 5 bases, with 10 bases lying between them. Germline V gene data show CDR1 as DFQATT and CDR2 as SNEGSKA (reference sequence). The CDR3 here is CSAPQRETQYF. CDR3 sequence (DNA): TGCAGTGCGCCACAGAGGGAGACCCAGTACTTC.

The chain recombines TRBV14 with TRBJ2-1; D possibly uses TRBD1 or TRBD2 (6 bases each). Per germline, CDR1 SGHDN and CDR2 FVKESK. Trimming left V 1 base short and J 8 bases short, with 12 bases between. CDR3 length equals 14 residues. The CDR3 DNA sequence: TGTGCCAGCAGCCAAGTCGGAAGGGGGGATGAGCAGTTCTTC. This translates into CASSQVGRGDEQFF.

The V and J genes are TRBV7-2 and TRBJ1-1; D unclear. Between the trimmed V and J ends, which lost 0 bases and 2 bases, there was a span of 7 bases. This CDR3 region has 14 residues. CDR1 SGHTA and CDR2 FQGNSA come from the germline V gene. CDR3 DNA sequence: TGTGCCAGCAGCTTAGCGGGCAGCAACACTGAAGCTTTCTTT. The encoded protein is CASSLAGSNTEAFF.

The V gene is TRBV9, the J gene TRBJ1-5; no definite D call. V was clipped by 2 bases and J by 9 bases, with 12 bases between them. The germline gives CDR1 SGDLS, CDR2 YYNGEE. This CDR3 region has 13 residues. This chain's CDR3 is CASSVDSRSPQHF. CDR3 nucleotide sequence: TGTGCCAGCAGCGTCGATAGTCGGTCGCCCCAGCATTTT.

The chain carries TRBV12-3 or TRBV12-4 and TRBJ1-1; a possible D gene is TRBD1 (6 bases). V was shortened by 4 bases and J by 0 bases, with 9 bases between the two germline ends. The CDR3 is made up of 14 amino acids. The CDR3 spells CASSWGAVNTEAFF. The CDR3 DNA sequence: TGTGCCAGCAGTTGGGGGGCAGTGAACACTGAAGCTTTCTTT.

V and J are TRBV6-5 and TRBJ1-1, with D perhaps matching TRBD1 (5 bases). This CDR3 is 16 amino acids long. V lost 2 bases to trimming and J lost 0 bases, with 13 bases between them. CDR1 and CDR2 (germline): MNHEY, SVGAGI. This CDR3 reads CASSYTGAALNTEAFF. The CDR3 DNA is TGTGCCAGCAGTTACACCGGGGCCGCCCTGAACACTGAAGCTTTCTTT.

The CDR3 sequence: CSAGGEDTQYF. CDR3 nucleotide sequence: TGCAGTGCTGGGGGAGAAGATACGCAGTATTTT. The chain has TRBV20-1 and TRBJ2-3; D possibly matches TRBD1 or TRBD2 (5 bases each). With 5 bases removed from V and 5 bases from J, the gap between germline ends came to 8 bases. The germline V gene has CDR1 DFQATT and CDR2 SNEGSKA (reference sequence). The CDR3 totals 11 residues.

V usage is TRBV20-1 and J usage is TRBJ2-7; TRBD1 or TRBD2 may be the D gene (5 bases each). Germline CDR1 reads DFQATT; CDR2 reads SNEGSKA (reference sequence). Between the trimmed V and J ends, which lost 0 bases and 5 bases, there was a span of 14 bases. The CDR3 runs to 14 residues. CDR3 in DNA: TGCAGTGCTAGAGATCCCAGGGTGAGGGACGAGCAGTACTTC. Its protein product is CSARDPRVRDEQYF.

About this clonotype: A read error may produce the germline difference seen at one junction end. This chain connects TRBV4-1 to TRBJ1-4; D not resolved. The germline gives CDR1 MGHRA, CDR2 YSYEKL. The CDR3 totals 14 residues. Here the CDR3 DNA reads TGCGCCAGCAGCCAAGACGGGCAAGGTGGCGATGTGATTTTT. Translated, it gives CASSQDGQGGDVIF.

This chain joins TRBV6-2 or TRBV6-3 and TRBJ1-1, with D maybe TRBD1 (5 bases). V was cut by 11 bases and J by 8 bases, with 18 bases left in between. Germline CDR1 and CDR2: MNHEY and SVGEGT. The CDR3 spans 12 residues. As DNA, the CDR3 is TGTGCCGCGAGCGGGACCAGGGCGGAAGCTTTCTTT. Amino acid sequence: CAASGTRAEAFF.

The chain joins TRBV27 to TRBJ1-2, with 10 bases fitting TRBD1. The CDR3 has 16 amino acids. Looked up from germline, CDR1 is MNHEY and CDR2 is SMNVEV (reference sequence). V shed 5 bases, J shed 6 bases, and the junction held 12 bases outside the gene matches. This chain's CDR3 is CASSPSPGQGIDGYTF. The CDR3 DNA reads TGTGCCAGCAGTCCCTCTCCGGGACAGGGGATTGATGGCTACACCTTC.

The genes are TRBV5-1 and TRBJ1-2; D unclear. Germline values: CDR1 SGHRS, CDR2 YFSETQ. Trimming left V 4 bases short and J 5 bases short, with 9 bases between. This CDR3 has 12 residues. DNA for the CDR3: TGCGCCAGCAGCGCGGGCCTTTATGGCTACACCTTC. It translates to CASSAGLYGYTF. Complete variable domain (other parts from reference TRBV5-1 and TRBJ1-2): KAGVTQTPRYLIKTRGQQVTLSCSPISGHRSVSWYQQTPGQGLQFLFEYFSETQRNKGNFPGRFSGRQFSNSRSEMNVSTLELGDSALYLCASSAGLYGYTFGSGTRLTVV.

This rearrangement joins TRBV4-1 to TRBJ2-7, with 10 bases matching TRBD2. The CDR3 is 17 amino acids. V shed 2 bases and J 0 bases; nucleotides not matched to a gene: 7. CDR1 and CDR2 from the germline V gene are MGHRA and YSYEKL. CDR3 bases: TGCGCCAGCAGCCAAATACTAGCGGGGTTCTCCTCCTACGAGCAGTACTTC. Protein sequence: CASSQILAGFSSYEQYF.

The rearrangement joins TRBV9 to TRBJ2-2; possibly TRBD1 for D (6 bases). V was trimmed by 0 bases and J by 10 bases, leaving 10 bases between them. The CDR3 is made up of 13 amino acids. Per the germline V gene, CDR1 is SGDLS and CDR2 is YYNGEE. DNA of the CDR3: TGTGCCAGCAGCGTAGTGGGGGCCGAGGAGCTGTTTTTT. Its translation is CASSVVGAEELFF.

The V call is TRBV2, the J call TRBJ2-1; D perhaps matches TRBD2 (5 bases). Trimming stripped 5 bases from V and 3 bases from J, with 8 bases between. CDR3 length equals 13 residues. Per the germline V gene, CDR1 is SNHLY and CDR2 is FYNNEI. CDR3 amino acids: CASSPDYYNEQFF. CDR3 sequence (DNA): TGTGCCAGCAGTCCCGACTACTACAATGAGCAGTTCTTC.

The CDR3 DNA reads TGTGCCAGCAGCGTAGAAGTTGGGGCGAAACTAGCCTACGAGCAGTACTTC. Amino acid sequence: CASSVEVGAKLAYEQYF. This chain connects TRBV9 to TRBJ2-7; D may match TRBD1 or TRBD2 (5 bases each). With 0 bases removed from V and 2 bases from J, the gap between germline ends came to 18 bases. The CDR3 spans 17 residues. CDR1 is SGDLS and CDR2 is YYNGEE in the germline V gene.

The V and J genes are TRBV4-1 and TRBJ1-5, with D possibly matching TRBD1 (6 bases). V lost 0 bases, J lost 9 bases, and 9 bases lay in between. This CDR3 has 13 amino acids. CDR1 and CDR2 (germline): MGHRA, YSYEKL. The chain's CDR3 is CASSQEGGRPQHF. The CDR3 DNA reads as TGCGCCAGCAGCCAAGAGGGGGGCCGGCCCCAGCATTTT.

The chain links TRBV6-5 to TRBJ1-2; D gene ambiguous. From germline, CDR1 is MNHEY and CDR2 SVGAGI. CDR3 length: 14 amino acids. V was pared by 2 bases and J by 7 bases, with 14 bases between. The CDR3: CASSYGRLSGGYTF. The CDR3 region has the DNA TGTGCCAGCAGTTACGGGAGACTTTCGGGTGGCTACACCTTC.

The V and J genes are TRBV4-1 and TRBJ1-2; D gene unclear. Germline values: CDR1 MGHRA, CDR2 YSYEKL. V was pared by 0 bases and J by 2 bases, with 10 bases between. This CDR3 is 15 amino acids long. The CDR3 DNA reads TGCGCCAGCAGCCAAGATCGCCAAGGAAACTATGGCTACACCTTC. Translating it yields CASSQDRQGNYGYTF.

Comments on this clonotype: A junction boundary mismatches the germline segment, possibly from a read error. V and J are TRBV30 and TRBJ2-7; D may be TRBD1 or TRBD2 (6 bases each). CDR1 GTSNPN and CDR2 SVGIG come from the germline V gene (reference sequence). The CDR3 has 12 residues. DNA of the CDR3: TGTGCCTGGAGTGTAGGGGGACTCCGAATGAACTTC. This encodes CAWSVGGLRMNF. Full variable domain (missing parts from reference TRBV30 and TRBJ2-7): SQTIHQWPATLVQPVGSPLSLECTVEGTSNPNLYWYRQAAGRGLQLLFYSVGIGQISSEVPQNLSASRPQDRQFILSSKKLLLSDSGFYLCAWSVGGLRMNFGPGTRLTVT.

This clonotype came up once. The chain carries TRBV19 and TRBJ1-1; D remains ambiguous. Germline V gene data show CDR1 as LNHDA and CDR2 as SQIVND (reference sequence). V was cut by 2 bases and J by 1 base, with 8 bases left in between. This CDR3 is 14 amino acids long. CDR3 sequence: CASSIQEENTEAFF. The CDR3 DNA sequence: TGTGCCAGTAGTATACAGGAAGAGAACACTGAAGCTTTCTTT.

The chain uses TRBV19 and TRBJ1-5; weak D call: TRBD1 (6 bases). V shed 2 bases and J shed 0 bases, with 11 bases lying between them. The germline V gene encodes CDR1 LNHDA and CDR2 SQIVND (reference sequence). The CDR3 sequence is 16 residues long. CDR3 DNA: TGTGCCAGTAGTATAACCCTGGGGGCTAGCAATCAGCCCCAGCATTTT. Translating gives CASSITLGASNQPQHF. Using reference TRBV19 and TRBJ1-5 for the parts outside the CDR3, the full variable domain is DGGITQSPKYLFRKEGQNVTLSCEQNLNHDAMYWYRQDPGQGLRLIYYSQIVNDFQKGDIAEGYSVSREKKESFPLTVTSAQKNPTAFYLCASSITLGASNQPQHFGDGTRLSIL.